The clone carrying this TCR beta chain was seen a few times. Antigen specificity is unknown. These data belong to a study of PD-1 blockade in classical Hodgkin lymphoma. Study details: Patients had nivolumab dosed at 3 mg/kg, delivered intravenously every 2 weeks. The study's findings and limits: It was reported that newly diagnosed patients had less baseline TCR diversity than healthy donors.

Time point specified: cycle 4 day 1 (C4D1), after more than 5 weeks of nivolumab. Each patient relapsed following autologous stem cell transplantation, and prior brentuximab vedotin exposure differed. Best response was recorded as complete response, partial response or progressive disease. Sequencing used immunoSEQ multiplex PCR; TCRdb keeps in-frame clones, though not all of them. The sample has about 51,000 clones, more than 75% seen once. The CDR3 is 14 residues long. CDR1 and CDR2 from the germline V gene are GTSNPN and SVGIG (reference sequence). Between the trimmed V and J ends, which lost 1 base and 1 base, there was a span of 10 bases.

The chain combines TRBV30 with TRBJ1-1; D is unclear. This sample comprised peripheral blood mononuclear cells (PBMCs), obtained before the fourth cycle of nivolumab. The source of this sequence is a human donor with classical Hodgkin lymphoma. The CDR3 DNA reads as TGTGCCTGGAGTGACCGGGATTCGAACACTGAAGCTTTCTTT. This gives the protein CAWSDRDSNTEAFF. The entire variable domain, with the rest obtained from reference TRBV30 and TRBJ1-1, is as follows: SQTIHQWPATLVQPVGSPLSLECTVEGTSNPNLYWYRQAAGRGLQLLFYSVGIGQISSEVPQNLSASRPQDRQFILSSKKLLLSDSGFYLCAWSDRDSNTEAFFGQGTRLTVV.